Below, one T cell receptor beta chain is given with its context. This entry belongs to a study of blood T cell repertoires in COVID-19. At the level of the study: Samples of COVID-19 (acute and convalescent) were obtained from the United States, Italy and Spain.

TCRdb's table, derived via immunoSEQ multiplex PCR, lists solely in-frame clones and lacks some. This sample carries under 450,000 clones, about nine tenths of them seen once, and the ten largest clones take about 0.78%. The cohort comprised adults aged 18 to 89 years residing in 24 US areas. The sequenced material came from PBMCs or T cells enriched from blood (not recorded which). This receptor was taken from a woman in her thirties or forties who had been exposed to COVID-19.

DNA of the CDR3: TGTGCCAGCAGCTCAGCCGGGAACCAAGAGACCCAGTACTTC. It yields the protein CASSSAGNQETQYF. This sequence joins TRBV7-2 and TRBJ2-5; a possible D gene is TRBD2 (5 bases). CDR1 SGHTA and CDR2 FQGNSA come from the germline V gene. V lost 4 bases and J 0 bases, leaving 9 bases between the germline ends. The CDR3 totals 14 residues.